This TCR beta chain originates from a study of spatial heterogeneity in lung cancer. From the 5' RACE reads, TCRdb called clonotypes with MiXCR, one entry per CDR3 protein. This sample carries some 70,000 distinct CDR3 sequences, 13% of them seen once, and the ten largest clones take 6.5% to 7.5%. Broader study findings: Ubiquitous expanded tumor TCRs were seen in blood more at resection than at follow-up.

The germline V gene encodes CDR1 SNHLY and CDR2 FYNNEI. Trimming removed 5 bases at V and 3 bases at J, with 14 bases between. There are 15 residues in the CDR3. Regarding time point: sample taken at primary tumor resection. The study sequenced unsorted whole RNA from tumor, nontumor lung or frozen PBMC. The donors were 72 patients with non-small cell lung cancer that was early-stage and untreated. A note on this clonotype: Its target is not known.

This TCR was recovered from a male donor with early-stage non-small cell lung cancer. The source was PBMCs, collected at surgery. This chain uses TRBV2 with TRBJ1-5; D remains unclear. The CDR3 loop reads CASSPDGGLNQPQHF. DNA for the CDR3: TGTGCCAGCAGTCCGGACGGCGGACTCAATCAGCCCCAGCATTTT.